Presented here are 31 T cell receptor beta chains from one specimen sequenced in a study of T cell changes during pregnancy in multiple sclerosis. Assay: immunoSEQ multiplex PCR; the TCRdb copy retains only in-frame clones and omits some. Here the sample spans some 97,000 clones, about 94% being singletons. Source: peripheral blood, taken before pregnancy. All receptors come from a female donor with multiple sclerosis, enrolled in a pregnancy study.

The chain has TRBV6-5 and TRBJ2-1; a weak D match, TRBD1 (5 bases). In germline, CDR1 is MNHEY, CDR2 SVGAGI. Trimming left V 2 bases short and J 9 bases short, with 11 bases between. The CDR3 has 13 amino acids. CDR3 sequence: CASSYPRRGEQFF. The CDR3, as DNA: TGTGCCAGCAGTTACCCGCGTAGGGGTGAGCAGTTCTTC.

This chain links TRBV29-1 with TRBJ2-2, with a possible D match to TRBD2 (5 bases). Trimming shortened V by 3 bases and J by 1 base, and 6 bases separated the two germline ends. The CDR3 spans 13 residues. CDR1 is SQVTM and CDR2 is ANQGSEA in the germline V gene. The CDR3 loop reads CSVDEGNTGELFF. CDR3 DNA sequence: TGCAGCGTTGACGAGGGGAACACCGGGGAGCTGTTTTTT.

The CDR3 region is CASSQDGEWYAEAFF. The CDR3 DNA sequence: TGCGCCAGCAGCCAAGACGGGGAGTGGTACGCTGAAGCTTTCTTT. The V call is TRBV4-3, the J call TRBJ1-1; D ambiguous. V was trimmed by 0 bases and J by 6 bases, leaving 14 bases between them. This CDR3 comprises 15 residues. Germline CDR1 reads LGHNA; CDR2 reads YSLEER.

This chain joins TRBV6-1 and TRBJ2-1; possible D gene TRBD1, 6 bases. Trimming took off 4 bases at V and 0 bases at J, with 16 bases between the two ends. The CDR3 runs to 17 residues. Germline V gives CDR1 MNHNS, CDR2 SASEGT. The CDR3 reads CASSGSGTFFSYNEQFF. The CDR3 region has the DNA TGTGCCAGCAGTGGGTCCGGGACATTTTTCTCCTACAATGAGCAGTTCTTC.

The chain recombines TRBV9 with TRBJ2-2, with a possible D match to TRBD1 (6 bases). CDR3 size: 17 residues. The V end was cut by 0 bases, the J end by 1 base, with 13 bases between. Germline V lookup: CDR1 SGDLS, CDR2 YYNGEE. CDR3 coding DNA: TGTGCCAGCAGCGTAGCACCCGGGACAATGAACACCGGGGAGCTGTTTTTT. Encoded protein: CASSVAPGTMNTGELFF.

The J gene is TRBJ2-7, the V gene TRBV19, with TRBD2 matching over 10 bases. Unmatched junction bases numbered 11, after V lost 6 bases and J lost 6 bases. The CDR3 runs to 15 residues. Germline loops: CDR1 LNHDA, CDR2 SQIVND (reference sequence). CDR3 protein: CASSLNLAGVLEQYF. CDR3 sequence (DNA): TGTGCCAGTAGCCTAAACCTAGCGGGAGTTCTCGAGCAGTACTTC.

DNA of the CDR3: TGTGCCAGCAGCCAAGATCTTGTTAGCCAGCCGTACGAGCAGTACTTC. This gives the protein CASSQDLVSQPYEQYF. J is TRBJ2-7 and V is TRBV4-2; no clear D gene. V lost 0 bases to trimming and J lost 4 bases, with 16 bases between them. The CDR3 contains 16 residues. Germline V CDR1 and CDR2: LGHNA, YNFKEQ.

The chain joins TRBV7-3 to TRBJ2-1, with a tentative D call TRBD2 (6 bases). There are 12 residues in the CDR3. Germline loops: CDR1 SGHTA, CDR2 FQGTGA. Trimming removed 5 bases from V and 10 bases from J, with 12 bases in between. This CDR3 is CASSPTGEEQFF. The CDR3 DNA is TGTGCCAGCAGCCCGACGGGGGAAGAGCAGTTCTTC.

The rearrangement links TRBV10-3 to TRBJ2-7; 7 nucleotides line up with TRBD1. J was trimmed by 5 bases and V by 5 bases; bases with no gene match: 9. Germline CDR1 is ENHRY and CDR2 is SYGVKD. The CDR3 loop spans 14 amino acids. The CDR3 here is CAISSTGLQDEQYF. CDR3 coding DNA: TGTGCCATCAGTTCGACAGGGCTCCAGGACGAGCAGTACTTC.

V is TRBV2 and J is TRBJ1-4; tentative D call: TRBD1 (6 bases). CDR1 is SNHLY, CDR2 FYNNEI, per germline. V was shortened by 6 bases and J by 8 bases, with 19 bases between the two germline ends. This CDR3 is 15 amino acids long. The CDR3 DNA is TGTGCCAGCAGCCTGGGCCAGGGGATTTACGAAAAACTGTTTTTT. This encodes CASSLGQGIYEKLFF.

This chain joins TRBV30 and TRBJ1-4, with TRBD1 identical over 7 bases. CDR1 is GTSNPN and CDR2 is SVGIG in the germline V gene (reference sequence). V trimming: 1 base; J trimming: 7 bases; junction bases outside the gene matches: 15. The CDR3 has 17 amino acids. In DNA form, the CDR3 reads TGTGCCTGGAGTGGGTACAGGGGCCCTGGGTCTCCTGAAAAACTGTTTTTT. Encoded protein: CAWSGYRGPGSPEKLFF. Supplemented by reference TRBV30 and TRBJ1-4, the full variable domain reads SQTIHQWPATLVQPVGSPLSLECTVEGTSNPNLYWYRQAAGRGLQLLFYSVGIGQISSEVPQNLSASRPQDRQFILSSKKLLLSDSGFYLCAWSGYRGPGSPEKLFFGSGTQLSVL.

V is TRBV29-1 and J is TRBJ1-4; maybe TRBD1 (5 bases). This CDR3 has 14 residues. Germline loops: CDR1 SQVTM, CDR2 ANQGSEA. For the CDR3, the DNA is TGCAGTGCCTCGGGCCGGGGGACTAATGAAAAACTGTTTTTT. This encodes CSASGRGTNEKLFF.

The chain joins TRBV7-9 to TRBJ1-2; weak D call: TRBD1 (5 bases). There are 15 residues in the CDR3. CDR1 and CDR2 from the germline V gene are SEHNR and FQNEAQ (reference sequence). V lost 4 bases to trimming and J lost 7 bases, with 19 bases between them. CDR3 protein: CASSWGTGGDAGYTF. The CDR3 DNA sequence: TGTGCCAGCAGCTGGGGTACCGGGGGGGACGCTGGCTACACCTTC.

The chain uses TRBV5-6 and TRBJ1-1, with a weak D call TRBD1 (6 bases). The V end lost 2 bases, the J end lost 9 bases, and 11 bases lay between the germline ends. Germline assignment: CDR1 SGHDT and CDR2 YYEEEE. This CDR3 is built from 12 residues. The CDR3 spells CASSFLQGQAFF. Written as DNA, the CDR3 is TGTGCCAGCAGCTTTTTACAGGGCCAAGCTTTCTTT.

CDR3 residues: CASSHRGSYEQYF. The CDR3 nucleotides read TGTGCCAGCAGCCACAGGGGCTCCTACGAGCAGTACTTC. The chain joins TRBV28 to TRBJ2-7, with 7 bases that match TRBD1. This CDR3 has 13 residues. Germline V gene lookup returns CDR1 MDHEN and CDR2 SYDVKM. V shed 6 bases and J 0 bases; nucleotides not matched to a gene: 2.

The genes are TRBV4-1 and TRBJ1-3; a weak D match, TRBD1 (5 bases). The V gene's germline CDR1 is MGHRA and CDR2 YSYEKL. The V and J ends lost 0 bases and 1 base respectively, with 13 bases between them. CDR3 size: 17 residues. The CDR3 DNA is TGCGCCAGCAGCCAAGAAGAGGTTTCAGGGTCTGGAAACACCATATATTTT. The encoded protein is CASSQEEVSGSGNTIYF.

The CDR3 reads CASNVGLAGGNTGELFF. The CDR3 coding sequence is TGCGCCAGCAACGTGGGACTAGCGGGAGGGAACACCGGGGAGCTGTTTTTT. This chain joins TRBV5-1 and TRBJ2-2; 15 bases match TRBD2. Trimming removed 6 bases from V and 1 base from J; junction bases left unmatched: 4. CDR1 SGHRS and CDR2 YFSETQ come from the germline V gene. The CDR3 totals 17 residues.

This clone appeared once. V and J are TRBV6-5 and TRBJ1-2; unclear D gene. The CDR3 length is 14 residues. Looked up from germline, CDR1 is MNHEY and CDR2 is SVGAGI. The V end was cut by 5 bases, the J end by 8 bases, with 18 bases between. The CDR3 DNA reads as TGTGCCAGCAGTCTAGGCCCGGGTGCGGGCGGCTACACCTTC. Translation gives CASSLGPGAGGYTF.

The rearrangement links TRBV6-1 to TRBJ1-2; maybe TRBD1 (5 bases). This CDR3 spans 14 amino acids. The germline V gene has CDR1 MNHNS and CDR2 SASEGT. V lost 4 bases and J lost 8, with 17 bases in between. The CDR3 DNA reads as TGTGCCAGCAGTGCCTCGGACACGCTGGGAGGCTACACCTTC. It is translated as CASSASDTLGGYTF.

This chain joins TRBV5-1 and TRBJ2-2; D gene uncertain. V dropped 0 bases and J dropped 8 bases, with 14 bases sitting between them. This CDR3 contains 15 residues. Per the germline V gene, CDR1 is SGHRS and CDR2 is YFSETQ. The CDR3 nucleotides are TGCGCCAGCAGCTTGGAAGACGCCAGGTGGGGGGAGCTGTTTTTT. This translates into CASSLEDARWGELFF. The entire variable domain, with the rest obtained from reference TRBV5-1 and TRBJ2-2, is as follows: KAGVTQTPRYLIKTRGQQVTLSCSPISGHRSVSWYQQTPGQGLQFLFEYFSETQRNKGNFPGRFSGRQFSNSRSEMNVSTLELGDSALYLCASSLEDARWGELFFGEGSRLTVL.

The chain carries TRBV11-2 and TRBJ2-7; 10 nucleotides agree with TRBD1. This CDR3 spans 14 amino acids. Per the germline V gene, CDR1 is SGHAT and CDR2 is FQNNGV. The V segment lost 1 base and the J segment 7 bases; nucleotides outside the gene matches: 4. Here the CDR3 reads CASSLVRDRGEQYF. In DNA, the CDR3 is TGTGCCAGCAGCTTAGTTAGGGACAGGGGAGAGCAGTACTTC.

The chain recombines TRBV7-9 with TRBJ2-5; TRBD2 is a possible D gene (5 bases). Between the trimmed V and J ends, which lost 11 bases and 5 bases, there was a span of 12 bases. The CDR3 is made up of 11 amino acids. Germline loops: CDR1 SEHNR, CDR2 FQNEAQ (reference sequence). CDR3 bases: TGTGCCTCCTCAGGAGGCGAGACCCAGTACTTC. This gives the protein CASSGGETQYF.

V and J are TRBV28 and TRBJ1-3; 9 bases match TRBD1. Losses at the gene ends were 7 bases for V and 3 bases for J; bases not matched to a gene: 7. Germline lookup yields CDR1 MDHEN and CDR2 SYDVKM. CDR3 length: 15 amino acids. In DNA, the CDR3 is TGTGCCAGCACCAAACCGGGACAGGGTGGAAACACCATATATTTT. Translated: CASTKPGQGGNTIYF.

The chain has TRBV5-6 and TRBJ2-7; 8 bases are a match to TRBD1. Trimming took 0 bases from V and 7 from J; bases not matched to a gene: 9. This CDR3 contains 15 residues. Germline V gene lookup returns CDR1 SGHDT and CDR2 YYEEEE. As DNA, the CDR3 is TGTGCCAGCAGCTTGGGACAGGGGTTTATGAGGGAGCAGTACTTC. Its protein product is CASSLGQGFMREQYF.

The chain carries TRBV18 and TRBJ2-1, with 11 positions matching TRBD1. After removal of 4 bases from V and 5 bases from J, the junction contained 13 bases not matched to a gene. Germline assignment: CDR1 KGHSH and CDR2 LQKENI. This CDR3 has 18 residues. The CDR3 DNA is TGTGCCAGCTCACAAATACCCCCCGGGACAGGGGGTAACAATGAGCAGTTCTTC. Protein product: CASSQIPPGTGGNNEQFF.

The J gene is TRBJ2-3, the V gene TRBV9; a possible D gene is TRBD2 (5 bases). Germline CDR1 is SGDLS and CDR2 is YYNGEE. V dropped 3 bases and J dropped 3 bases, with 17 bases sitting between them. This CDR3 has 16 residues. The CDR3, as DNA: TGTGCCAGCAGCGCGTGGAGGCAGGAAATTACAGATACGCAGTATTTT. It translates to CASSAWRQEITDTQYF.

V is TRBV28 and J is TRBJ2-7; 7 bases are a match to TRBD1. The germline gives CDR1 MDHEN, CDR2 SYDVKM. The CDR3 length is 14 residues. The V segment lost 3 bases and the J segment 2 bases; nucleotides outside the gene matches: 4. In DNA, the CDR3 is TGTGCCAGCAGTTTGGGGGACAGTACCTACGAGCAGTACTTC. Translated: CASSLGDSTYEQYF.

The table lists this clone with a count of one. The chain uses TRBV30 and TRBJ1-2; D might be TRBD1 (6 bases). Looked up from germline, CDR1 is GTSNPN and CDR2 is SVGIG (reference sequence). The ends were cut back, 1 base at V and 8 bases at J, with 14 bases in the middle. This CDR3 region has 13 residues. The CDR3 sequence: CAWSEGAGDGYTF. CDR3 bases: TGTGCCTGGAGTGAAGGGGCAGGGGACGGCTACACCTTC.

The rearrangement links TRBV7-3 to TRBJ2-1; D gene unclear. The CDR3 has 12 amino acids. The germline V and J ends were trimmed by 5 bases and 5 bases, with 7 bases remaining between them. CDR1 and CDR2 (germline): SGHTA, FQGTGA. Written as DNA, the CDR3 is TGTGCCAGCAGCACAGTGGACAATGAGCAGTTCTTC. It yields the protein CASSTVDNEQFF.

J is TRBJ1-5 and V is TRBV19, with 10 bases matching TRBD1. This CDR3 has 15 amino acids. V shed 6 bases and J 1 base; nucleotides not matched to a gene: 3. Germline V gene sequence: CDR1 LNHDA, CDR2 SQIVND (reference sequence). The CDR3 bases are TGTGCCAGTAGGGACAGGGGGAAGAGCAATCAGCCCCAGCATTTT. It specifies CASRDRGKSNQPQHF.

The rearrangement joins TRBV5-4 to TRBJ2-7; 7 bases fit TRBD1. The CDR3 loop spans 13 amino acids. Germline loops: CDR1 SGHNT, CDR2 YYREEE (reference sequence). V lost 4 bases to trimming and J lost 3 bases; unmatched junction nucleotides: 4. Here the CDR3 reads CASSQDRSYEQYF. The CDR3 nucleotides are TGTGCCAGCAGCCAGGACAGGAGCTACGAGCAGTACTTC.